The next 28 T cell receptor beta chains were all read from a single sample in a study of Ad26.COV2.S vaccination and SARS-CoV-2 variants. The method was immunoSEQ multiplex PCR; TCRdb's version includes in-frame clones alone and lacks a portion of them. Of 350,000 to 450,000 clones listed, roughly 81% are singletons. Treatment meaning: about 20 received Ad26.COV2.S at low or high dose, single or two shots; roughly five received placebo; per-sample allocation not given. Specimens were obtained on day 63 following the first vaccine or placebo injection. The specimen was peripheral blood, collected in a trial of Ad26.COV2.S vaccine versus placebo. These receptor sequences come from a person between 18 and 65 years old who received the Ad26.COV2.S COVID-19 vaccine or a placebo.

The DNA for the CDR3 is TGTGCCACCAGTGATCGAGGACTAGCGGGCAACACCGGGGAGCTGTTTTTT. It specifies CATSDRGLAGNTGELFF. This chain links TRBV24-1 with TRBJ2-2, with 11 bases lining up with TRBD2. CDR1 and CDR2 (germline): KGHDR, SFDVKD. V lost 3 bases to trimming and J lost 2 bases; unmatched junction nucleotides: 4. The CDR3 sequence is 17 residues long.

The chain couples TRBV3-1 (or the pseudogene TRBV3-2) to TRBJ1-1; TRBD1 might be the D (5 bases). The CDR3 loop spans 15 amino acids. CDR1 LGHDT and CDR2 YNNKEL come from the germline V gene (reference sequence). The V gene lost 0 bases and the J gene lost 5 bases, with 13 bases spanning the gap. The CDR3 DNA reads as TGTGCCAGCAGCCAAGAGGCCCTCGGGGGGACTGAAGCTTTCTTT. This translates into CASSQEALGGTEAFF.

The chain carries TRBV7-2 and TRBJ1-1, with D hard to call. Looked up from germline, CDR1 is SGHTA and CDR2 is FQGNSA. The CDR3 is made up of 14 amino acids. V lost 3 bases and J lost 0, with 8 bases in between. The CDR3 sequence is CASSFGGVNTEAFF. The CDR3 DNA reads TGTGCCAGCAGCTTCGGCGGGGTGAACACTGAAGCTTTCTTT. The complete variable domain, with remaining parts taken from reference TRBV7-2 and TRBJ1-1, reads GAGVSQSPSNKVTEKGKDVELRCDPISGHTALYWYRQSLGQGLEFLIYFQGNSAPDKSGLPSDRFSAERTGGSVSTLTIQRTQQEDSAVYLCASSFGGVNTEAFFGQGTRLTVV.

In this sample, this clone turned up a few times. V usage is TRBV2 and J usage is TRBJ2-5, with TRBD2 identical over 7 bases. There are 12 residues in the CDR3. Germline-derived CDR1 and CDR2 are SNHLY and FYNNEI. V shed 8 bases, J shed 6 bases, and the junction held 6 bases outside the gene matches. The CDR3 reads CASGGVQKTQYF. Written as DNA, the CDR3 is TGTGCCAGCGGGGGGGTTCAGAAGACCCAGTACTTC.

In the case of this clone: Germline is not matched at one junction end, which may reflect a read error. The chain recombines TRBV5-1 with TRBJ2-2; 9 positions match TRBD2. Germline-derived CDR1 and CDR2 are SGHRS and YFSETQ. The CDR3 has 17 amino acids. CDR3 sequence reads: CASSLLVASGNAGELFF. In nucleotides, the CDR3 is TGCGCCAGCAGCTTGTTGGTTGCTAGCGGGAACGCCGGGGAGCTGTTTTTT.

This clone came up a few times. The gene calls are TRBV19 and TRBJ1-1; weak D call: TRBD1 (6 bases). Trimming shortened V by 2 bases and J by 4 bases, and 14 bases separated the two germline ends. Germline lookup yields CDR1 LNHDA and CDR2 SQIVND (reference sequence). This CDR3 has 15 residues. The CDR3, as DNA: TGTGCCAGTAGTATAACGGGGGCGCGAGGCACTGAAGCTTTCTTT. Amino acids: CASSITGARGTEAFF. Full variable domain (rest looked up from reference TRBV19 and TRBJ1-1): DGGITQSPKYLFRKEGQNVTLSCEQNLNHDAMYWYRQDPGQGLRLIYYSQIVNDFQKGDIAEGYSVSREKKESFPLTVTSAQKNPTAFYLCASSITGARGTEAFFGQGTRLTVV.

The J gene is TRBJ2-1, the V gene TRBV18; 12 bases agree with TRBD1. The CDR3 length is 18 residues. Unmatched junction bases numbered 12, after V lost 3 bases and J lost 6 bases. Germline CDR1 and CDR2: KGHSH and LQKENI. The CDR3 sequence: CASSPGTGGAMGGNEQFF. Written as DNA, the CDR3 is TGTGCCAGCTCACCTGGGACAGGGGGCGCGATGGGGGGCAATGAGCAGTTCTTC. Full variable domain (remainder filled in from reference TRBV18 and TRBJ2-1): NAGVMQNPRHLVRRRGQEARLRCSPMKGHSHVYWYRQLPEEGLKFMVYLQKENIIDESGMPKERFSAEFPKEGPSILRIQQVVRGDSAAYFCASSPGTGGAMGGNEQFFGPGTRLTVL.

This chain uses TRBV5-1 with TRBJ2-7; the match to TRBD1 covers 8 bases. Germline lookup yields CDR1 SGHRS and CDR2 YFSETQ. This CDR3 region has 17 residues. Germline trimming cut 0 bases from V and 2 bases from J; bases unmatched to any gene: 10. The CDR3 region is CASSLDIPGTGTYEQYF. CDR3 bases: TGCGCCAGCAGCTTGGATATACCCGGGACAGGTACCTACGAGCAGTACTTC.

The J gene is TRBJ1-1, the V gene TRBV7-9; 7 bases match TRBD1. CDR3 size: 15 residues. Germline assignment: CDR1 SEHNR and CDR2 FQNEAQ (reference sequence). The junction had 7 bases not matched to a gene; V was cut back by 6 bases and J by 0 bases. In DNA, the CDR3 is TGTGCCAGCAGTCTTACAGGGGTCATGAACACTGAAGCTTTCTTT. This translates into CASSLTGVMNTEAFF.

The genes are TRBV5-1 and TRBJ2-5, with 12 nucleotides matching TRBD2. The CDR3 runs 16 residues. Germline CDR1 SGHRS, CDR2 YFSETQ. Trimming cost V 1 base and J 5 bases; bases outside gene matches: 6. The CDR3 nucleotides are TGCGCCAGCAGCTTGTTGACTAGCGGGGGCCGGGAGACCCAGTACTTC. Translating gives CASSLLTSGGRETQYF.

The V and J genes are TRBV5-4 and TRBJ2-7, with 8 bases aligning to TRBD1. This CDR3 comprises 15 residues. Per the germline V gene, CDR1 is SGHNT and CDR2 is YYREEE (reference sequence). After removal of 4 bases from V and 0 bases from J, the junction contained 6 bases not matched to a gene. The CDR3 spells CASSEADRASYEQYF. As DNA, the CDR3 is TGTGCCAGCAGCGAAGCGGACAGGGCCTCCTACGAGCAGTACTTC.

The chain combines TRBV29-1 with TRBJ1-2, with 9 bases that match TRBD1. V lost 6 bases, J lost 7 bases, and 9 bases stayed unmatched. The germline V gene encodes CDR1 SQVTM and CDR2 ANQGSEA. CDR3 size: 13 residues. DNA of the CDR3: TGCAGCGTGGGGGGACAGGGTGTAGGTGGCTACACCTTC. Residues: CSVGGQGVGGYTF.

This clone turned up a few times. The V and J genes are TRBV15 and TRBJ1-2, with D possibly TRBD1 on 6 matching bases. Germline values: CDR1 LNHNV, CDR2 YYDKDF (reference sequence). V gave up 1 base and J gave up 2 bases, with 8 bases separating them. This CDR3 region has 14 residues. CDR3 sequence reads: CATSRAQGNYGYTF. CDR3 DNA sequence: TGTGCCACCAGCAGAGCCCAGGGGAACTATGGCTACACCTTC.

The V gene is TRBV3-1 (or the pseudogene TRBV3-2), the J gene TRBJ2-1; D unclear. The V end lost 2 bases, the J end lost 3 bases, and 5 bases lay between the germline ends. The CDR3 length is 13 residues. Germline V gene lookup returns CDR1 LGHDT and CDR2 YNNKEL (reference sequence). The CDR3 nucleotides read TGTGCCAGCAGCCAAAACGACTACAATGAGCAGTTCTTC. Its protein is CASSQNDYNEQFF.

This clone was recorded a few times. This chain links TRBV5-6 with TRBJ2-7; a possible D gene is TRBD1 (6 bases). The CDR3 has 14 amino acids. Trimming pared 0 bases from V and 5 bases from J, leaving 12 bases between. Germline V gene sequence: CDR1 SGHDT, CDR2 YYEEEE. DNA of the CDR3: TGTGCCAGCAGCTTGGAAGGACAGATCCACGAGCAGTACTTC. Its protein is CASSLEGQIHEQYF.

This clone showed up just once. The chain carries TRBV7-8 and TRBJ2-1, with D hard to call. Trimming took 8 bases from V and 6 from J, leaving 5 bases between them. The CDR3 length is 10 residues. From germline, CDR1 is SGHVS and CDR2 FQNEAQ. In nucleotides, the CDR3 is TGTGCCAGCCCTGCCAATGAGCAGTTCTTC. This codes for CASPANEQFF.

The chain links TRBV19 to TRBJ2-2; TRBD2 matches at 11 bases. The ends lost 4 bases at V and 5 bases at J; junction bases unmatched: 6. The length of the CDR3 is 16 residues. Germline V gene data show CDR1 as LNHDA and CDR2 as SQIVND (reference sequence). CDR3 coding DNA: TGTGCCAGTAGTACTAGCGGGGGGCCGGAGACCGGGGAGCTGTTTTTT. This sequence encodes CASSTSGGPETGELFF.

J is TRBJ2-7 and V is TRBV18; TRBD2 agrees at 7 bases. V trimming: 2 bases; J trimming: 2 bases; junction bases outside the gene matches: 0. Per the germline V gene, CDR1 is KGHSH and CDR2 is LQKENI. There are 13 residues in the CDR3. The CDR3, as DNA: TGTGCCAGCTCACCAGGGACTACCTACGAGCAGTACTTC. Translation: CASSPGTTYEQYF.

This rearrangement joins TRBV10-1 to TRBJ2-7; D unclear. Trimming left V 2 bases short and J 0 bases short, with 8 bases between. The CDR3 is 14 residues long. Germline V gives CDR1 WNHNN, CDR2 SYGVQD (reference sequence). CDR3 region: CASSEPLSSYEQYF. In nucleotides, the CDR3 is TGCGCCAGCAGTGAGCCTTTGAGCTCCTACGAGCAGTACTTC.

In nucleotides, the CDR3 is TGTGCCAGCAGCCCCGGGGGACTAGCGGGAGGGACCGGGGAGCTGTTTTTT. Its translation: CASSPGGLAGGTGELFF. The chain uses TRBV7-2 and TRBJ2-2, with 16 bases matching TRBD2. CDR1 SGHTA and CDR2 FQGNSA come from the germline V gene. J lost 5 bases, V lost 5 bases, and 5 bases had no gene match. The CDR3 contains 17 residues.

This chain joins TRBV15 and TRBJ2-3, with a weak D call TRBD2 (6 bases). Trimming took 8 bases from V and 5 from J, leaving 14 bases between them. CDR1 is LNHNV and CDR2 is YYDKDF in the germline V gene (reference sequence). The CDR3 totals 13 residues. CDR3 nucleotide sequence: TGTGCCACCTGGGACTTCCATAGAGATACGCAGTATTTT. Residues: CATWDFHRDTQYF.

This clone was detected only a few times. CDR3 bases: TGTGCCAGCAGTGGACAGGCCAGGACGGGCTACACCTTC. This translates into CASSGQARTGYTF. This chain connects TRBV12-3 or TRBV12-4 to TRBJ1-2; 7 bases are a match to TRBD1. CDR3 length: 13 residues. The trim removed 5 bases at V and 8 bases at J, leaving 8 bases unmatched.

V and J are TRBV25-1 and TRBJ2-1; perhaps TRBD2 as D (6 bases). With 5 bases removed from V and 2 bases from J, the gap between germline ends came to 7 bases. From germline, CDR1 is MGHDK and CDR2 SYGVNS. The CDR3 sequence is 13 residues long. The CDR3 loop is CASSRLAYNEQFF. In DNA form, the CDR3 reads TGTGCCAGCAGTAGACTAGCCTACAATGAGCAGTTCTTC.

J is TRBJ1-2 and V is TRBV6-5, with D possibly being TRBD1 (6 bases). Looked up from germline, CDR1 is MNHEY and CDR2 is SVGAGI. The V and J ends lost 6 bases and 3 bases respectively, with 8 bases between them. The CDR3 runs 12 residues. CDR3 coding DNA: TGTGCCAGCAGCGGACAGCACTATGGCTACACCTTC. Translation gives CASSGQHYGYTF.

This chain uses TRBV18 with TRBJ2-1; 11 bases line up with TRBD2. The CDR3 length is 16 residues. V was pared by 6 bases and J by 3 bases, with 7 bases of the junction left unmatched. Germline values: CDR1 KGHSH, CDR2 LQKENI. Here the CDR3 DNA reads TGTGCCAGCTCGCCCCCGACTAGCGGGATCTACAATGAGCAGTTCTTC. Its protein is CASSPPTSGIYNEQFF.

The chain combines TRBV6-5 with TRBJ2-4; no clear D. V shed 2 bases and J shed 2 bases, with 10 bases lying between them. Germline V gene sequence: CDR1 MNHEY, CDR2 SVGAGI. This CDR3 is built from 15 residues. The CDR3 region is CASSYKTISKNIQYF. CDR3 coding DNA: TGTGCCAGCAGTTACAAGACCATTTCCAAAAACATTCAGTACTTC.

V is TRBV3-1 (or the pseudogene TRBV3-2) and J is TRBJ2-4; weak D call: TRBD1 (5 bases). The CDR3 is 13 amino acids. Germline V gene lookup returns CDR1 LGHDT and CDR2 YNNKEL (reference sequence). Trimming shortened V by 6 bases and J by 8 bases, and 14 bases separated the two germline ends. Here the CDR3 reads CASRWQGRDIQYF. The CDR3 DNA reads TGTGCCAGCAGGTGGCAGGGAAGGGACATTCAGTACTTC.

This clone was seen more than once but under ten times. V and J are TRBV7-9 and TRBJ1-2, with 8 bases identical to TRBD1. The V gene end was trimmed by 4 bases and the J gene end by 7 bases; junction bases not matched to a gene: 5. From germline, CDR1 is SEHNR and CDR2 FQNEAQ (reference sequence). The CDR3 sequence is 13 residues long. CDR3 loop: CASSYYRGVGYTF. CDR3 coding DNA: TGTGCCAGCAGCTATTACAGGGGGGTTGGCTACACCTTC.